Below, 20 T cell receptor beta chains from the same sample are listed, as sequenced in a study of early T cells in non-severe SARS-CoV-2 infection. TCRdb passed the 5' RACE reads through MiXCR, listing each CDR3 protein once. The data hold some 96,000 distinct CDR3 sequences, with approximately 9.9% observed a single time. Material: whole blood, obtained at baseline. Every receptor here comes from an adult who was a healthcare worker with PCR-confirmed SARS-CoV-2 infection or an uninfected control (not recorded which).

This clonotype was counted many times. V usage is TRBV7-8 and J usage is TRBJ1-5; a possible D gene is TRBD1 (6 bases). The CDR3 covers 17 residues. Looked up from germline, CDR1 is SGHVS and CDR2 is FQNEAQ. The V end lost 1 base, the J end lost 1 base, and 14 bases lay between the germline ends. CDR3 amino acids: CASSLDTGFGSNQPQHF. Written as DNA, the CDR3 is TGTGCCAGCAGCTTAGACACAGGGTTTGGAAGCAATCAGCCCCAGCATTTT.

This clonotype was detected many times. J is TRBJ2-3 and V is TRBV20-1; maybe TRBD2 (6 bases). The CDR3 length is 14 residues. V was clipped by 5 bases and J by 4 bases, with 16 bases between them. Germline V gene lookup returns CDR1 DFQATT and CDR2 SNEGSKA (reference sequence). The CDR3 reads CSAGRTGSSDTQYF. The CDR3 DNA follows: TGCAGTGCTGGGAGGACGGGTAGTTCAGATACGCAGTATTTT.

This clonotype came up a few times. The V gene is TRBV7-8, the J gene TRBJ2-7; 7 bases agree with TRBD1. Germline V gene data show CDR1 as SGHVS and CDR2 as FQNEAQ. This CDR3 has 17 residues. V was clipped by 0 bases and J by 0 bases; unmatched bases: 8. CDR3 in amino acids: CASSLALMGTVSYEQYF. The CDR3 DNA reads TGTGCCAGCAGCTTAGCGCTAATGGGGACAGTCTCCTACGAGCAGTACTTC.

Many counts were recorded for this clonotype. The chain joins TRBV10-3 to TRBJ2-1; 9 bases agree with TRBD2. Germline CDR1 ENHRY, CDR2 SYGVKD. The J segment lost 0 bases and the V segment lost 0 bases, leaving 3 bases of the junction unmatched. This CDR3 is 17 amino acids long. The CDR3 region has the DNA TGTGCCATCAGTGAGTCGTTAGCGGGAGTCTCCTACAATGAGCAGTTCTTC. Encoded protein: CAISESLAGVSYNEQFF.

CDR3 residues: CAISDRGLYEQYF. DNA of the CDR3: TGTGCCATCAGTGACAGGGGGCTTTACGAGCAGTACTTC. The V and J genes are TRBV10-3 and TRBJ2-7, with 8 nucleotides matching TRBD1. This CDR3 is 13 amino acids long. V trimming: 3 bases; J trimming: 4 bases; junction bases outside the gene matches: 2. The V gene's germline CDR1 is ENHRY and CDR2 SYGVKD.

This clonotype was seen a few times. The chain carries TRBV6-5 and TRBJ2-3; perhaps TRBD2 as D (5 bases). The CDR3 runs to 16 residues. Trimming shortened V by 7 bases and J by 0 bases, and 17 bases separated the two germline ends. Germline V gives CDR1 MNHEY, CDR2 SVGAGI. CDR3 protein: CASTPSSYISTDTQYF. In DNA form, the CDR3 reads TGTGCCAGCACCCCTAGCAGTTATATAAGCACAGATACGCAGTATTTT.

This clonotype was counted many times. The CDR3 DNA is TGTGCCAGCAGCCCTAACCCTGGCTTGCCCTTTAACTATGGCTACACCTTC. Protein sequence: CASSPNPGLPFNYGYTF. The chain joins TRBV7-9 to TRBJ1-2; D is uncertain. The V and J ends lost 5 bases and 1 base respectively, with 20 bases between them. Germline V gives CDR1 SEHNR, CDR2 FQNEAQ (reference sequence). The CDR3 consists of 17 residues.

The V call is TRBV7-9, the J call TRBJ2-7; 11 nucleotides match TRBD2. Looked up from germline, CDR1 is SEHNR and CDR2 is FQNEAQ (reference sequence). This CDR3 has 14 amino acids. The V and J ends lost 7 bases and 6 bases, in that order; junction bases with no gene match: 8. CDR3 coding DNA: TGTGCCAGCAAGTCGACTAGCGGGACGTCCGAGCAGTACTTC. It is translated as CASKSTSGTSEQYF.

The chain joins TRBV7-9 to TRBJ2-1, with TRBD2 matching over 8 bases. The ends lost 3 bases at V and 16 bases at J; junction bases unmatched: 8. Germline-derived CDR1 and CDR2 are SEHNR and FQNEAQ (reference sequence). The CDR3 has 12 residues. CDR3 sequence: CASSLGPGLVFF. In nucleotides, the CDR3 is TGTGCCAGCAGCTTGGGTCCGGGACTAGTCTTCTTC.

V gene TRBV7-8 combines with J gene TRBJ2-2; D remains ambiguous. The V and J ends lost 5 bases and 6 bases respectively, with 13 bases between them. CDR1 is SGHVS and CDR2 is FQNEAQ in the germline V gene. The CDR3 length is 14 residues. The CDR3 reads CASSPTEIPGELFF. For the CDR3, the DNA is TGTGCCAGCAGCCCGACCGAGATCCCCGGGGAGCTGTTTTTT.

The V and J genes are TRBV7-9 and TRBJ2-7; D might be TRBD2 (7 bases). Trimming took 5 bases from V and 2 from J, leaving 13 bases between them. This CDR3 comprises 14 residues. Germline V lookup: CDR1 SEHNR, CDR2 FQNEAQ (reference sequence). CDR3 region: CASSQPGGAYEQYF. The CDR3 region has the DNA TGTGCCAGCAGCCAGCCGGGGGGCGCCTACGAGCAGTACTTC.

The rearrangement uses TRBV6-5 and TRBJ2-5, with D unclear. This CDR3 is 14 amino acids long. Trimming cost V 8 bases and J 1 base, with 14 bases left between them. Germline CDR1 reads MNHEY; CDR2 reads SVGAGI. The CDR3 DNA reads TGTGCCAGCCGGACCAACGGGCCCCAAGAGACCCAGTACTTC. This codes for CASRTNGPQETQYF.

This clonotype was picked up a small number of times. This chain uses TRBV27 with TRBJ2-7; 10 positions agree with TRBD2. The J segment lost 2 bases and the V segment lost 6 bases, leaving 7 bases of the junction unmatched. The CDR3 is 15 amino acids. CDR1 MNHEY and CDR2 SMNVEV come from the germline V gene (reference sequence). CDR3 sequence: CASSLKRGGPYEQYF. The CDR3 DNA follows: TGTGCCAGCAGCTTGAAGCGGGGGGGCCCCTACGAGCAGTACTTC.

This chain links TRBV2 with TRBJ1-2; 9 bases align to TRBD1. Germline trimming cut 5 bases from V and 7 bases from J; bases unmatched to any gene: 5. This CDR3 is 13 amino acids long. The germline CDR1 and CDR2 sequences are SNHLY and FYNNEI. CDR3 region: CASSKNRGPGYTF. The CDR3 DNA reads TGTGCCAGCAGTAAAAACAGGGGGCCTGGCTACACCTTC.

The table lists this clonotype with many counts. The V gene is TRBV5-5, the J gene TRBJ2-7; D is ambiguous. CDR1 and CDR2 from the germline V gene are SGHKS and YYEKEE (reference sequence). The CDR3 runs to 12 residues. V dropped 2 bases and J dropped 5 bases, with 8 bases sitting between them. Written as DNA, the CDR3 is TGTGCCAGCAGCTTAAGGGTACACGAGCAGTACTTC. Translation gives CASSLRVHEQYF.

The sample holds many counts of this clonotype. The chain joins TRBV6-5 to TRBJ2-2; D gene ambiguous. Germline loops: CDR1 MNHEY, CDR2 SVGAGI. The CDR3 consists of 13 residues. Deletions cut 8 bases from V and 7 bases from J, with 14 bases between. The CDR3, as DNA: TGTGCCAGCTCAGCTGTCATGGGCGGGGAGCTGTTTTTT. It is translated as CASSAVMGGELFF.

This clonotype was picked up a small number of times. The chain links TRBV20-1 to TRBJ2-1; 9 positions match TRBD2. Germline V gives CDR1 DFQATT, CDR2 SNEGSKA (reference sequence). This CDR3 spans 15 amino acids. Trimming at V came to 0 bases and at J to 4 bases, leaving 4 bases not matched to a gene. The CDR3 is CSARDPSGIYNEQFF. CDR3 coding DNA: TGCAGTGCTAGAGATCCTAGCGGGATTTACAATGAGCAGTTCTTC.

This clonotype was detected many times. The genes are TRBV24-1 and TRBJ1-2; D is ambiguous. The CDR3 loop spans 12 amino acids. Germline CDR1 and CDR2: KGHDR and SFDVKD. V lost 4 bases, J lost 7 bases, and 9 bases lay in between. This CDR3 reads CATSESGVGYTF. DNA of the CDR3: TGTGCCACCAGTGAATCCGGGGTTGGCTACACCTTC.

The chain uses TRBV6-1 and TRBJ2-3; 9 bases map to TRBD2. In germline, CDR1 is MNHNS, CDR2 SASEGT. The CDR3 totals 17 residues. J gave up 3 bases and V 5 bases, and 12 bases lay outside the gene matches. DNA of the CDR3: TGTGCCAGCAGTCCCCCCGATGGGCTAGCGGGGACAGATACGCAGTATTTT. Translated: CASSPPDGLAGTDTQYF.

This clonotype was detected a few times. The CDR3 region has the DNA TGTGCCAGCAGCGCTACTTCTACCGGGGCCGCCCCTGAAGCTTTCTTT. Amino acids: CASSATSTGAAPEAFF. The gene calls are TRBV12-3 or TRBV12-4 and TRBJ1-1; perhaps TRBD1 as D (5 bases). This CDR3 is 16 amino acids long. V lost 6 bases and J lost 6, with 23 bases in between.